What follows describes a single T cell receptor beta chain. The antigen this receptor binds is unknown. No quality values exist for individual bases; no much larger clone is one base distant. The germline V gene encodes CDR1 SGDLS and CDR2 YYNGEE. The CDR3 measures 16 amino acids from cysteine to phenylalanine. The CDR3 DNA has 48 bases and is translated from base 1. The junction shows trimming of 3 bases on V and 3 bases on J, and the gene matches do not reach 8 bases of it. The data belong to a study of CD8 T cells in Susac syndrome (dated by TCRdb to the late 2010s). Background for the entire study: Repertoire sequencing was used to test whether CD8+ T cell activation and differentiation in Susac syndrome was antigen driven. The study compared CD8+ T cell repertoire clonality among roughly 12 healthy donors, approximately 14 Susac syndrome patients and fewer than 19 multiple sclerosis patients.

RNA was extracted with the RNeasy kit and roughly 0.45 to 1 ug was reverse transcribed using random hexamers. TCR beta CDR3 regions were amplified with the immunoSEQ multiplex PCR assay covering 54 Vbeta and 13 Jbeta segments. PCR amplification bias was corrected using a synthetic template baseline for primer optimization and computational correction. In the paper's pipeline: Reads were assigned to V, D and J genes according to IMGT and analyzed in immunoSEQ Analyzer, with only productive sequences retained. To calculate clonality, Shannon entropy was normalized by log2 of the number of productive unique sequences and then subtracted from one. For each patient and control, public and private clones were evaluated among the 100 most prevalent clones. Susac-specific clones were defined as absent from healthy and MS cohorts, approximately 1,000 published viral clones and other ImmuneACCESS disease sequences. Starting from the raw public reads, TCRdb applied fastp trimming at Q25, assembled clones with MiXCR and retained in-frame beta chains. CDR3 protein duplicates are merged, each entry listing the most common genes and DNA. The V and J calls were determined by TCRdb, not by the authors. The sample table lists roughly 150,000 distinct CDR3 sequences, 95% to 96% of them with a count of one. The ten largest clones add up to 0.15% of the sample.

High-throughput TCR beta sequencing profiled peripheral blood CD8+ and CD4+ T cells from healthy donors, Susac syndrome patients and multiple sclerosis patients. Treatment-naive patients with stable or active relapsing-remitting disease fulfilling revised McDonald criteria were used as multiple sclerosis controls. Bulk CD8+ and CD4+ T cells were purified magnetically by negative isolation, whereas CD8+ TEMRA cells were enriched by FACS. Blood was drawn into EDTA tubes, processed within 24 hours, and PBMCs were isolated by density gradient centrifugation. PBMCs destined for TCR sequencing were cryopreserved in liquid nitrogen and later thawed in a 37 °C water bath. Purity of sorted or isolated CD4+, CD8+ and CD8+ TEMRA cells was at least 90%. The research as a whole found: The TCR sequencing and HLA analysis was acknowledged to have included a relatively small number of individuals.

The sample comprised CD8+ T cells from PBMCs. The chain couples TRBV9 to TRBJ1-4; 7 middle bases align to TRBD1. This clonotype was obtained from a human donor with multiple sclerosis. CDR3 sequence: CASSADSGTANEKLFF. The sequenced DNA is TGTGCCAGCAGCGCCGACAGCGGGACAGCTAATGAAAAACTGTTTTTT.